This T cell receptor (beta chain) was sequenced during a study of cytomegalovirus exposure and HLA in healthy donors. Study-wide results and limits: TCR beta sequences reportedly predicted most subjects' HLA-A and HLA-B alleles accurately. For TCR beta chains, V- and J-gene trimming was later linked to a missense DCLRE1C variant. In an earlier analysis, in fewer than 700 donors, most V segments appeared productive either ~87% or ~30% of the time.

This CDR3 contains 21 residues. This PCR relied on a set of 60 Vbeta primers and 13 Jbeta primers. Using immunoSEQ multiplex PCR, the repertoire was profiled, and TCRdb retains in-frame clones only, with some absent. The sample includes under 150,000 clones, 75% of them seen just once. Worth noting for this clone: The antigen remains unidentified.

This TCR was recovered from a woman under 30 in good health and CMV-seronegative. The rearrangement uses TRBV21-1 and TRBJ2-5; the D segment call TRBD1 is taken from the table without a DNA check. TRBV21-1 counts as a pseudogene. Sequenced input: PBMCs. The CDR3 region has the DNA TGTGCCAGCAGCAAAAATTTAGGAGACAGGCGTAGGGTGTGGTACCAAGAGACCCAGTACTTC. It encodes CASSKNLGDRRRVWYQETQYF.